The rows below give T cell receptor beta chains drawn from one sample of a study of naive and memory T cell subsets. MiXCR, applied by TCRdb to the UMI-ligation and nested PCR reads, yields one record per CDR3 protein. The data hold about 90,000 distinct CDR3 sequences, with 11% observed a single time. Sequenced sample: naive CD4+ T cells from blood. The source is a human donor in good health. The CDR3 runs from the conserved cysteine through the conserved F or W. D genes are given only for firm matches. Size values are once, few and many counts, or a class for expanded clones, and some rows have none.

d_call j_call clone_size v_call cdr3_aa cdr3_nt
NA TRBJ2-1 many TRBV24-1 CATSEQGRRDYNEQFF TGTGCCACCAGTGAACAGGGACGTAGGGACTACAATGAGCAGTTCTTC
NA TRBJ2-2 NA TRBV14 CASSQGWAGELFF TGTGCCAGCAGCCAGGGGTGGGCCGGGGAGCTGTTTTTT
TRBD2 TRBJ2-7 many TRBV19 CASSIYSGRIHEQYF TGTGCCAGTAGTATTTATAGCGGGAGGATCCACGAGCAGTACTTC
NA TRBJ1-5 NA TRBV2 CASSEGYPGNQPQHF TGTGCCAGCAGTGAAGGTTATCCAGGAAATCAGCCCCAGCATTTT
NA TRBJ2-1 few TRBV5-1 CASSLALAPNNEQFF TGCGCCAGCAGCTTGGCCCTGGCCCCAAACAATGAGCAGTTCTTC
TRBD1 TRBJ2-1 few TRBV6-2/TRBV6-3 CASSVGQAPYNEQFF TGTGCCAGCAGTGTGGGACAGGCCCCTTACAATGAGCAGTTCTTC
NA TRBJ2-1 NA TRBV6-1 CASSVTGFEQFF TGTGCCAGCAGTGTAACAGGGTTCGAGCAGTTCTTC
NA TRBJ1-1 NA TRBV20-1 CSARVASAGFTEAFF TGCAGTGCTAGAGTTGCCTCAGCGGGGTTCACTGAAGCTTTCTTT
NA TRBJ1-4 few TRBV6-1 CATCGALNEKLFF TGTGCCACCTGTGGAGCCCTTAATGAAAAACTGTTTTTT
NA TRBJ2-5 few TRBV12-5 CASGLWAEAETQYF TGTGCTAGTGGTTTGTGGGCGGAGGCGGAGACCCAGTACTTC
TRBD1 TRBJ1-1 NA TRBV6-6 CASSRGTATEAFF TGTGCCAGCAGTCGAGGGACAGCCACTGAAGCTTTCTTT
NA TRBJ1-1 many TRBV28 CASSKQGFTEAFF TGTGCCAGCAGCAAACAGGGATTTACTGAAGCTTTCTTT
NA TRBJ2-4 NA TRBV2 CASLEAHGDPNIQYF TGTGCCAGCTTAGAGGCTCACGGGGACCCGAACATTCAGTACTTC
NA TRBJ1-6 NA TRBV4-3 CASSLGQGFTGASPLHF TGCGCCAGCAGCTTAGGCCAGGGGTTTACCGGGGCTTCACCCCTCCACTTT
TRBD2 TRBJ2-3 few TRBV20-1 CSARDRGLAGGTTDTQYF TGCAGTGCTAGAGATAGGGGACTAGCGGGGGGGACTACAGATACGCAGTATTTT
NA TRBJ2-3 few TRBV7-3 CASSTGPKDTQYF TGTGCCAGCAGCACCGGGCCCAAGGATACGCAGTATTTT
TRBD1 TRBJ2-3 few TRBV6-5 CASRTGGKEAQYF TGTGCCAGCAGGACAGGGGGCAAAGAAGCGCAGTATTTT
NA TRBJ1-1 NA TRBV21-1 CASSKAGGEAFF TGTGCCAGCAGCAAAGCAGGAGGTGAAGCTTTCTTT
TRBD1 TRBJ1-1 many TRBV19 CASRYGTGFNTEAFF TGTGCCAGTAGATACGGGACAGGGTTCAACACTGAAGCTTTCTTT
TRBD2 TRBJ2-3 many TRBV4-1 CASSQGLAGDGTQYF TGCGCCAGCAGCCAAGGACTAGCGGGGGATGGTACGCAGTATTTT
TRBD1 TRBJ2-3 NA TRBV18 CASSPGQGIDTQYF TGTGCCAGCTCACCGGGACAGGGGATAGATACGCAGTATTTT
NA TRBJ2-5 NA TRBV10-3 CAISEMETQYF TGTGCCATCAGTGAAATGGAGACCCAGTACTTC
NA TRBJ2-7 NA TRBV20-1 CSARKADRLYEQYF TGCAGTGCTAGGAAAGCAGACCGACTCTACGAGCAGTACTTC
TRBD2 TRBJ2-1 NA TRBV3-1 CASSQGPLAGVIEQFF TGTGCCAGCAGCCAAGGACCGCTGGCGGGGGTGATTGAGCAGTTCTTC
NA TRBJ1-1 NA TRBV7-2 CASSLVNSGNTEAFF TGTGCCAGCAGCTTAGTTAATAGTGGGAACACTGAAGCTTTCTTT
TRBD2 TRBJ2-3 few TRBV7-9 CASSSGLALTDTQYF TGTGCCAGCAGCTCGGGACTAGCGCTCACAGATACGCAGTATTTT
NA TRBJ1-2 many TRBV15 CATSRDWKSGGYTF TGTGCCACCAGCAGAGATTGGAAATCGGGTGGCTACACCTTC
NA TRBJ2-2 NA TRBV25-1 CASSEFGYTGELFF TGTGCCAGCAGTGAATTTGGATACACCGGGGAGCTGTTTTTT
TRBD2 TRBJ2-1 many TRBV7-2 CASSPETSGGNEQFF TGTGCCAGCAGCCCGGAGACTAGCGGGGGTAATGAGCAGTTCTTC
TRBD1 TRBJ2-1 few TRBV20-1 CSASETGGTNEQFF TGCAGTGCTAGCGAGACAGGGGGGACAAACGAGCAGTTCTTC
NA TRBJ2-2 once TRBV7-3 CASSHRTSRVAGELFF TGTGCCAGCAGCCACCGGACCTCTCGCGTGGCCGGGGAGCTGTTTTTT